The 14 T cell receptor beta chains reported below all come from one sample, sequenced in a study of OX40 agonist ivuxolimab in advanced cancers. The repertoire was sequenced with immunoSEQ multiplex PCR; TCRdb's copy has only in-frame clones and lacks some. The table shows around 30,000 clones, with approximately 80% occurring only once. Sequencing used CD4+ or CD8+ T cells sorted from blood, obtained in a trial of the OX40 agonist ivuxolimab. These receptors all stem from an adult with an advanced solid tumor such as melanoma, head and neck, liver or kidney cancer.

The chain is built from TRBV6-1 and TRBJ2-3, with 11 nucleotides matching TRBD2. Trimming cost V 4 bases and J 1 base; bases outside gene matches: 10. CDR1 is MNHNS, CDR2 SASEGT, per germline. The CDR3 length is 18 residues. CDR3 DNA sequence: TGTGCCAGCAGTGTAGTTACTAGCGGGGGTGGGGGCACAGATACGCAGTATTTT. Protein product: CASSVVTSGGGGTDTQYF.

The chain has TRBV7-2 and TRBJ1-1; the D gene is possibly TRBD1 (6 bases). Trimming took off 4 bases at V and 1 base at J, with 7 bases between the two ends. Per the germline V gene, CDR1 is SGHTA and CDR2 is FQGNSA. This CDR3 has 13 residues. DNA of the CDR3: TGTGCCAGCAGCTCAGGGGCGAACACTGAAGCTTTCTTT. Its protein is CASSSGANTEAFF.

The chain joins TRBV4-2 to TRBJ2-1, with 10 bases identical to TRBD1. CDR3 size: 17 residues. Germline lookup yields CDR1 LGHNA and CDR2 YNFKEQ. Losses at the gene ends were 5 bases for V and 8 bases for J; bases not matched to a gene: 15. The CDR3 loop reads CASSINSLGTGEYEQFF. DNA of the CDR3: TGTGCCAGCAGCATTAACTCTCTCGGGACAGGGGAGTATGAGCAGTTCTTC.

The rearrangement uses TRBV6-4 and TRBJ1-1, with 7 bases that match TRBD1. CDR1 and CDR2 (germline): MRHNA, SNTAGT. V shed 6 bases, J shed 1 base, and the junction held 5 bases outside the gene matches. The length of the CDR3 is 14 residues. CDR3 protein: CASSAGTANTEAFF. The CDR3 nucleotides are TGTGCCAGCAGCGCCGGGACAGCGAACACTGAAGCTTTCTTT.

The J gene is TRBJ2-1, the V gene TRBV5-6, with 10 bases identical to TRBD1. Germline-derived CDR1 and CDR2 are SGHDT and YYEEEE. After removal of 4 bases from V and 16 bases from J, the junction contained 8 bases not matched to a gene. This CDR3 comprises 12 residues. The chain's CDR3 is CASSSSGTGAFF. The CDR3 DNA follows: TGTGCCAGCAGCAGTTCCGGGACAGGGGCTTTCTTC.

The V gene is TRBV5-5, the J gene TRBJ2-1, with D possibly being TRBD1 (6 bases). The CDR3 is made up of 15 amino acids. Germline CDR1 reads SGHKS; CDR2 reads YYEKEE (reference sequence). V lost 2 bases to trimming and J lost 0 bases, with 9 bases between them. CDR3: CASSLRGNSYNEQFF. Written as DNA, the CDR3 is TGTGCCAGCAGCTTAAGGGGGAACTCCTACAATGAGCAGTTCTTC.

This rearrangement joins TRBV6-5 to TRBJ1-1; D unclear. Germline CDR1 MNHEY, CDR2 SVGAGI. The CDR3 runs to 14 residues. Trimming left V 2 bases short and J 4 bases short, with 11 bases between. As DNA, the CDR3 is TGTGCCAGCAGTTACAAGGGCCAAGGCACTGAAGCTTTCTTT. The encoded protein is CASSYKGQGTEAFF.

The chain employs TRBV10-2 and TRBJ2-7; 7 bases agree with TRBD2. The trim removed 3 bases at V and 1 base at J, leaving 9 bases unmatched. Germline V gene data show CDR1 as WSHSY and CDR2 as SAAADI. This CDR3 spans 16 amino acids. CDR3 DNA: TGCGCCAGCAGTGAAATTTCGCTAGCGGATTCCTACGAGCAGTACTTC. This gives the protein CASSEISLADSYEQYF.

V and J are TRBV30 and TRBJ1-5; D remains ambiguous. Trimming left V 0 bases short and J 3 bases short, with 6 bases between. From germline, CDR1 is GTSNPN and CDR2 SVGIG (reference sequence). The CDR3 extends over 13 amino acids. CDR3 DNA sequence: TGTGCCTGGAGTGTGGAGTTCAATCAGCCCCAGCATTTT. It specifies CAWSVEFNQPQHF.

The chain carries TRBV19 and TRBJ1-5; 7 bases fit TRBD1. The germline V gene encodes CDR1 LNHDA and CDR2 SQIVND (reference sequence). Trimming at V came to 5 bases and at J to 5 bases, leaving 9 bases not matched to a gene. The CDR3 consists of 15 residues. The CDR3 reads CASSASDRDHQPQHF. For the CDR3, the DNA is TGTGCCAGTAGTGCTAGTGACAGGGACCATCAGCCCCAGCATTTT.

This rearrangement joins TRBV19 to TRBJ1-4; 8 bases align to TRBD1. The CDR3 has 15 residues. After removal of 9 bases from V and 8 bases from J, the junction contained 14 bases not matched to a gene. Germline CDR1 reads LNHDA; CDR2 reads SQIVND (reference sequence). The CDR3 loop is CASTPGGQEWEKLFF. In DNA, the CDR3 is TGTGCCAGCACCCCGGGGGGACAGGAATGGGAAAAACTGTTTTTT.

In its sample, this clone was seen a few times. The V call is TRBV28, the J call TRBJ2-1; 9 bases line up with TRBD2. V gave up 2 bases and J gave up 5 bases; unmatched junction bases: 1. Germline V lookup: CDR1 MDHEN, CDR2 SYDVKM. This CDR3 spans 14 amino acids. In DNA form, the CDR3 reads TGTGCCAGCAGTTTAGCGGGGGGGGACAATGAGCAGTTCTTC. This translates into CASSLAGGDNEQFF. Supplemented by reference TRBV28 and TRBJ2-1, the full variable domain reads DVKVTQSSRYLVKRTGEKVFLECVQDMDHENMFWYRQDPGLGLRLIYFSYDVKMKEKGDIPEGYSVSREKKERFSLILESASTNQTSMYLCASSLAGGDNEQFFGPGTRLTVL.

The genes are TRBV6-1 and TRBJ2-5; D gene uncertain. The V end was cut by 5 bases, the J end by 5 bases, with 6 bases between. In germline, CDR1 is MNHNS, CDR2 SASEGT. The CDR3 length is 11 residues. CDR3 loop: CASSSRETQYF. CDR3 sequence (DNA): TGTGCCAGCAGTTCAAGGGAGACCCAGTACTTC.

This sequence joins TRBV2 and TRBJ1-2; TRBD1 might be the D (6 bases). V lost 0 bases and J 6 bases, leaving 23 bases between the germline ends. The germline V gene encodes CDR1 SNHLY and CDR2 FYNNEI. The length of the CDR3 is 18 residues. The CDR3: CASSEALFRNRVTHGYTF. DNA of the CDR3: TGTGCCAGCAGTGAAGCGCTTTTCCGGAACAGGGTGACACATGGCTACACCTTC.